This T cell receptor (beta chain) comes out of a study of a mutant IDH1 vaccine in newly diagnosed glioma. Study summary: Vaccine administration was initiated 4-6 weeks following radiotherapy alone, or with temozolomide cycles. Most patients had radiochemotherapy with temozolomide before enrollment; others had one alone. Sex distribution of treated patients was roughly 62% male and approximately 38% female; mean age was 40.4 years.

This CDR3 region has 15 residues. Trimming removed 5 bases from V and 1 base from J; junction bases left unmatched: 2. Germline CDR1 and CDR2: MDHEN and SYDVKM. Sample time point: week 5, during vaccination. Topical imiquimod was applied with each vaccine dose, which held 300 ug of mutant IDH1 20-mer peptide. New astrocytomas of WHO grade 3 or 4 that were IDH1-mutant and ATRX-lost were found in the donors. This clone has a single count. Its antigen remains unknown. Clones were sequenced by immunoSEQ multiplex PCR, and TCRdb holds only the in-frame ones, with some missing. The data show 75,000 to 85,000 clones, roughly nine tenths seen once.

The gene calls are TRBV28 and TRBJ2-6; 7 positions match TRBD2. This TCR was recovered from a woman aged 45-60 years with glioma. The sample consisted of PBMCs, taken from a glioma patient whose treatment included an IDH1 peptide vaccine. As DNA, the CDR3 is TGTGCCAGCAGTCCGGGGGGTTCTGGGGCCAACGTCCTGACTTTC. Its protein is CASSPGGSGANVLTF.